A selection of T cell receptor beta chains follows, all from one sample in a study of human T cells and chemical hapten exposure. In TCRdb, the RACE reads were re-called with MiXCR into one record per CDR3 protein. The table has around 250,000 distinct CDR3 sequences, around 9.3% seen once. The sequenced sample was whole blood, obtained in connection with sensitization to the hapten diphenylcyclopropenone (DPC). These receptor sequences come from a woman aged 40 to 49 with alopecia areata. Some clones in this sample may be carry-over from other donors' samples. CDR3s include the opening cysteine and the closing phenylalanine or tryptophan. The D gene is left open where the match is weak. Only part of the rows carry a size: once, few, many, or a class if the clone is expanded.

V	D	J	size	CDR3	DNA
TRBV28	TRBD1	TRBJ2-7	many	CASRRQGSYEQYF	TGTGCCAGCAGGAGACAGGGCTCCTACGAGCAGTACTTC
TRBV24-1	NA	TRBJ1-1	few	CATSEEVDTEAFF	TGTGCCACCAGTGAGGAGGTTGACACTGAAGCTTTCTTT
TRBV12-3/TRBV12-4	NA	TRBJ2-7	few	CASSRTTIEQYF	TGTGCCAGCAGTCGGACGACCATCGAGCAGTACTTC
TRBV9	NA	TRBJ2-3	few	CASSAGHREITQYF	TGTGCCAGCAGCGCTGGCCACCGGGAGATTACGCAGTATTTT
TRBV6-6	NA	TRBJ2-3	few	CASSLPGDTQYF	TGTGCCAGCAGTCTTCCTGGGGATACGCAGTATTTT
TRBV9	TRBD2	TRBJ2-7	NA	CASSVDGRASYEQYF	TGTGCCAGCAGCGTCGACGGGAGGGCCTCCTACGAGCAGTACTTC
TRBV7-3	NA	TRBJ2-2	NA	CASSRGQPGELFF	TGTGCCAGCAGCCGAGGACAGCCCGGGGAGCTGTTTTTT
TRBV20-1	NA	TRBJ2-7	many	CSARDKGNEQYF	TGCAGTGCTAGAGATAAGGGGAACGAGCAGTACTTC
TRBV5-1	TRBD1	TRBJ1-1	NA	CASSVTGGTEAFF	TGCGCCAGCAGCGTGACAGGGGGCACTGAAGCTTTCTTT
TRBV5-5	NA	TRBJ1-6	NA	CASSLRQDLYNSPLHF	TGTGCCAGCAGCTTGAGACAGGACCTCTATAATTCACCCCTCCACTTT
TRBV7-3	NA	TRBJ2-2	NA	CASSPMLGNTGELFF	TGTGCCAGCAGCCCCATGCTGGGAAACACCGGGGAGCTGTTTTTT
TRBV18	NA	TRBJ2-7	many	CASSGSSYEQYF	TGTGCCAGCTCGGGGAGCTCCTACGAGCAGTACTTC
TRBV7-8	NA	TRBJ2-4	few	CASSSAGLRLAKNIQYF	TGTGCCAGCAGCTCGGCAGGACTCCGACTAGCCAAAAACATTCAGTACTTC
TRBV7-2	NA	TRBJ1-1	many	CASSLGLNPEAFF	TGTGCCAGCAGCTTAGGCCTGAACCCTGAAGCTTTCTTT
TRBV6-2/TRBV6-3	NA	TRBJ2-1	NA	CASSYPALAIYNEQFF	TGTGCCAGCAGTTATCCCGCCCTAGCGATATACAATGAGCAGTTCTTC
TRBV27	NA	TRBJ1-2	many	CASSLSRNYGYTF	TGTGCCAGCAGTTTAAGCCGTAACTATGGCTACACCTTC
TRBV12-3/TRBV12-4	TRBD2	TRBJ2-7	NA	CASSRFAGGAHEQYF	TGTGCCAGCAGCCGATTTGCGGGGGGGGCCCACGAGCAGTACTTC
TRBV12-3/TRBV12-4	TRBD1	TRBJ1-2	NA	CASSSGQGIGGYTF	TGTGCCAGCAGTTCGGGACAGGGAATTGGGGGCTACACCTTC
TRBV24-1	NA	TRBJ2-1	many	CATSDYRENEQFF	TGTGCCACCAGTGACTACCGTGAGAATGAGCAGTTCTTC
TRBV7-9	NA	TRBJ2-1	many	CASSDLTGAVLNEQFF	TGTGCCAGCAGCGATCTCACAGGAGCCGTACTCAATGAGCAGTTCTTC
TRBV28	NA	TRBJ2-3	NA	CASSEHSSTDTQYF	TGTGCCAGCAGTGAACATTCAAGCACAGATACGCAGTATTTT
TRBV6-1	NA	TRBJ2-2	NA	CASSAGSSTGELFF	TGTGCCAGCAGTGCGGGCAGCTCCACCGGGGAGCTGTTTTTT
TRBV4-3	NA	TRBJ1-2	many	CASSQEFAGFNYGYTF	TGCGCCAGCAGCCAAGAATTTGCAGGATTTAACTATGGCTACACCTTC
TRBV7-3	TRBD2	TRBJ2-3	few	CASSLKLAGTDTQYF	TGTGCCAGCAGCTTAAAACTAGCGGGCACAGATACGCAGTATTTT
TRBV6-1	NA	TRBJ2-2	NA	CASNARLTSGELFF	TGTGCCAGCAACGCCCGGCTAACTAGCGGGGAGCTGTTTTTT
TRBV4-2	NA	TRBJ2-7	few	CASSQAPVYEQYF	TGTGCCAGCAGCCAAGCTCCAGTCTACGAGCAGTACTTC
TRBV10-2	NA	TRBJ1-1	few	CASGDTEAFF	TGCGCCAGTGGAGACACTGAAGCTTTCTTT
TRBV5-1	TRBD2	TRBJ2-7	few	CASSPGTSGSHEQYF	TGCGCCAGCAGCCCGGGGACTAGCGGGAGCCACGAGCAGTACTTC
TRBV5-6	TRBD1	TRBJ1-1	many	CASSFGTGYAEAFF	TGTGCCAGCAGCTTCGGGACAGGGTATGCTGAAGCTTTCTTT
TRBV6-5	NA	TRBJ2-7	many	CASSYGGGVYEQYF	TGTGCCAGCAGTTACGGAGGGGGCGTCTACGAGCAGTACTTC
TRBV5-1	NA	TRBJ1-1	few	CASSLEGATNTEAFF	TGCGCCAGCAGCTTGGAAGGGGCAACGAACACTGAAGCTTTCTTT
TRBV7-9	TRBD1	TRBJ2-2	many	CASSRRTGGPNTGELFF	TGTGCCAGCAGCAGGAGGACAGGAGGACCGAACACCGGGGAGCTGTTTTTT
TRBV29-1	NA	TRBJ2-5	few	CSVVRKTQYF	TGCAGCGTTGTCCGAAAGACCCAGTACTTC
TRBV6-2/TRBV6-3	TRBD2	TRBJ2-2	NA	CASSYPLGGSAGELFF	TGTGCCAGCAGTTACCCACTTGGCGGGAGTGCCGGGGAGCTGTTTTTT
TRBV29-1	TRBD2	TRBJ2-3	few	CSVARLAGTTDTQYF	TGCAGCGTTGCAAGACTAGCGGGGACCACAGATACGCAGTATTTT
TRBV7-9	NA	TRBJ1-6	few	CASSLGEASPLHF	TGTGCCAGCAGCTTAGGGGAGGCTTCACCCCTCCACTTT
TRBV28	NA	TRBJ1-4	few	CASSWATNEKLFF	TGTGCCAGCAGTTGGGCAACTAATGAAAAACTGTTTTTT
TRBV20-1	TRBD1	TRBJ1-2	NA	CSARRDRAYTF	TGCAGTGCTCGACGGGACAGGGCGTACACCTTC
TRBV5-1	NA	TRBJ2-3	NA	CASRGTLSTDTQYF	TGCGCCAGCCGGGGGACATTGAGCACAGATACGCAGTATTTT
TRBV7-9	NA	TRBJ2-7	NA	CASSPRTGLGYEQYF	TGTGCCAGCAGCCCTCGGACTGGTCTGGGTTACGAGCAGTACTTC
TRBV6-2/TRBV6-3	TRBD1	TRBJ1-1	NA	CASSYSAGGLNTEAFF	TGTGCCAGCAGTTACTCGGCAGGGGGCCTGAACACTGAAGCTTTCTTT
TRBV3-1	NA	TRBJ2-3	NA	CASSPRLRSFNRTDTQYF	TGTGCCAGCAGTCCGCGTTTAAGGTCTTTTAATCGCACAGATACGCAGTATTTT
TRBV20-1	NA	TRBJ2-5	NA	CSATRRGAVRQETQYF	TGCAGTGCTACGCGAAGGGGAGCCGTACGTCAAGAGACCCAGTACTTC
TRBV6-6	TRBD1	TRBJ2-7	NA	CASSYGQAAYEQYF	TGTGCCAGCAGTTACGGACAGGCCGCCTACGAGCAGTACTTC
TRBV4-2	NA	TRBJ2-1	few	CASSWAGDDEQFF	TGTGCCAGCAGCTGGGCAGGGGACGATGAGCAGTTCTTC
TRBV5-1	NA	TRBJ2-5	many	CASSQGRAKETQYF	TGCGCCAGCAGCCAGGGACGGGCAAAAGAGACCCAGTACTTC
TRBV29-1	NA	TRBJ2-1	few	CSSASSYNEQFF	TGCAGCAGCGCTAGCTCCTACAATGAGCAGTTCTTC
TRBV6-5	NA	TRBJ1-3	many	CASSLGQAGGNTIYF	TGTGCCAGCAGCCTAGGACAAGCAGGAGGAAACACCATATATTTT
TRBV7-9	NA	TRBJ2-3	few	CASSPEGDTQYF	TGTGCCAGCAGCCCAGAGGGAGATACGCAGTATTTT
TRBV11-3	TRBD2	TRBJ2-1	NA	CASSSYWLAGVFYNEQFF	TGTGCCAGCAGCTCTTATTGGTTAGCGGGAGTGTTTTACAATGAGCAGTTCTTC
TRBV24-1	NA	TRBJ2-4	few	CATSGPQGYIQYF	TGTGCCACCAGTGGCCCCCAGGGTTACATTCAGTACTTC
TRBV20-1	TRBD1	TRBJ1-6	NA	CSAQGAMSSYNSPLHF	TGCAGTGCGCAGGGGGCCATGAGCTCCTATAATTCACCCCTCCACTTT
TRBV29-1	NA	TRBJ1-2	few	CSVEIANYGYTF	TGCAGCGTTGAAATAGCTAACTATGGCTACACCTTC
TRBV10-3	NA	TRBJ2-3	many	CAIKGTDTQYF	TGTGCCATCAAGGGGACAGATACGCAGTATTTT